Presented here are 22 T cell receptor beta chains from one specimen sequenced in a study of identical twins. TCRdb ran MiXCR on the 5' RACE reads and lists one entry per CDR3 protein. The sample includes about 660,000 distinct CDR3 sequences, roughly 8% of them seen just once. These data were likewise used in another study, on yellow fever vaccine responses in identical twins.

Sequenced sample: PBMCs. The receptors stem from a young woman in good health.

V and J are TRBV7-9 and TRBJ2-7, with unresolved D. V lost 5 bases and J 2 bases, leaving 16 bases between the germline ends. The length of the CDR3 is 15 residues. Germline assignment: CDR1 SEHNR and CDR2 FQNEAQ (reference sequence). The CDR3 bases are TGTGCCAGCAGCCCGGACGGAGCTGCCGCCTACGAGCAGTACTTC. This gives the protein CASSPDGAAAYEQYF.

Notes on this clonotype: Compared with germline, one end of the junction differs, possibly owing to a read error. This sequence joins TRBV7-7 and TRBJ2-5, with D possibly matching TRBD2 (5 bases). CDR1 and CDR2 from the germline V gene are SSHAT and FNYEAQ (reference sequence). There are 16 residues in the CDR3. The CDR3 bases are TGTGCTAGCAGCCAACGTGGGGTTGGGAGACAAGAGACCCAGTACTTC. Protein product: CASSQRGVGRQETQYF. The full variable domain, with the rest looked up from reference TRBV7-7 and TRBJ2-5, is GAGVSQSPRYKVTKRGQDVTLRCDPISSHATLYWYQQALGQGPEFLTYFNYEAQPDKSGLPSDRFSAERPEGSISTLTIQRTEQRDSAMYRCASSQRGVGRQETQYFGPGTRLLVL.

The chain employs TRBV25-1 and TRBJ2-7; possible D gene TRBD1, 6 bases. The CDR3 is 11 amino acids. V dropped 8 bases and J dropped 4 bases, with 9 bases sitting between them. Germline lookup yields CDR1 MGHDK and CDR2 SYGVNS. The DNA of the CDR3 is TGTGCCAGCGTCGGACAGTACGAGCAGTACTTC. Its translation is CASVGQYEQYF.

The chain recombines TRBV5-6 with TRBJ2-5; maybe TRBD2 (7 bases). The germline V and J ends were trimmed by 0 bases and 2 bases, with 14 bases remaining between them. Germline-derived CDR1 and CDR2 are SGHDT and YYEEEE. The CDR3 is 16 residues long. The CDR3 nucleotides are TGTGCCAGCAGCTTGGTTTTTGCGGGGGCTCAAGAGACCCAGTACTTC. This gives the protein CASSLVFAGAQETQYF.

The CDR3 sequence is CAAWTGGVETQYF. DNA for the CDR3: TGCGCCGCCTGGACAGGGGGCGTGGAGACCCAGTACTTC. The chain has TRBV10-2 and TRBJ2-5; the match to TRBD1 covers 11 bases. Germline-derived CDR1 and CDR2 are WSHSY and SAAADI. Unmatched junction bases numbered 7, after V lost 11 bases and J lost 5 bases. The CDR3 is 13 amino acids.

V and J are TRBV27 and TRBJ2-3, with a possible D match to TRBD1 (5 bases). The CDR3 is 13 residues long. Germline loops: CDR1 MNHEY, CDR2 SMNVEV (reference sequence). V lost 7 bases and J lost 2, with 10 bases in between. The chain's CDR3 is CASTRGPTDTQYF. The CDR3 DNA reads as TGTGCCAGCACTAGGGGCCCCACAGATACGCAGTATTTT.

The table lists this clonotype with many counts. The V call is TRBV29-1, the J call TRBJ2-5, with 12 bases lining up with TRBD2. The V gene's germline CDR1 is SQVTM and CDR2 ANQGSEA. There are 15 residues in the CDR3. The junction had 0 bases not matched to a gene; V was cut back by 1 base and J by 0 bases. CDR3: CSVEGTSGNQETQYF. CDR3 nucleotide sequence: TGCAGCGTTGAAGGGACTAGCGGGAACCAAGAGACCCAGTACTTC.

This clonotype was detected ten times or more. V gene TRBV15 combines with J gene TRBJ1-6; D is possibly TRBD1 (5 bases). The V and J ends lost 5 bases and 16 bases respectively, with 21 bases between them. The CDR3 sequence is 14 residues long. CDR1 LNHNV and CDR2 YYDKDF come from the germline V gene (reference sequence). CDR3 sequence (DNA): TGTGCCACCAGCGGAGTTACAGGTTTTGAGAGGCTCCACTTT. Translation: CATSGVTGFERLHF.

The V call is TRBV28, the J call TRBJ2-1, with TRBD2 matching 8 bases. Per the germline V gene, CDR1 is MDHEN and CDR2 is SYDVKM. The CDR3 is 17 amino acids. The CDR3 nucleotides are TGTGCAACTAGTCTCTTCGCAGCGGGAGATAGTTACAATGAGCAGTTCTTC. Protein sequence: CATSLFAAGDSYNEQFF. The variable domain in full, with the rest retrieved from reference TRBV28 and TRBJ2-1, is DVKVTQSSRYLVKRTGEKVFLECVQDMDHENMFWYRQDPGLGLRLIYFSYDVKMKEKGDIPEGYSVSREKKERFSLILESASTNQTSMYLCATSLFAAGDSYNEQFFGPGTRLTVL.

This clonotype was picked up a small number of times. The chain joins TRBV21-1 to TRBJ2-1; TRBD1, as called in the table, went unchecked against the DNA. TRBV21-1 is deemed a pseudogene. CDR3 length: 16 residues. CDR3 loop: CATGMTPGQVYNEQFF. The CDR3 nucleotides read TGTGCCACAGGAATGACTCCGGGACAGGTCTACAATGAGCAGTTCTTC.

This clonotype was detected many times. The rearrangement joins TRBV12-3 or TRBV12-4 to TRBJ2-3, with TRBD2 matching 8 bases. The CDR3 totals 16 residues. V was clipped by 5 bases and J by 0 bases; unmatched bases: 7. CDR3 DNA sequence: TGTGCCAGCAGTACCCCTAGCGGGCGAAGCACAGATACGCAGTATTTT. Translating it yields CASSTPSGRSTDTQYF.

This clonotype was seen many times. The chain couples TRBV5-1 to TRBJ2-1, with 11 bases matching TRBD2. The germline V gene encodes CDR1 SGHRS and CDR2 YFSETQ. J lost 10 bases, V lost 4 bases, and 10 bases had no gene match. The CDR3 is 15 amino acids. The CDR3: CASSPRLAGSHEQFF. The CDR3 nucleotides are TGCGCCAGCAGCCCCCGACTAGCGGGGTCCCACGAGCAGTTCTTC.

This clonotype turned up a few times. J is TRBJ2-7 and V is TRBV28; tentatively, D is TRBD1 (5 bases). Trimming left V 5 bases short and J 0 bases short, with 14 bases between. The CDR3 spans 15 residues. Germline CDR1 reads MDHEN; CDR2 reads SYDVKM. The CDR3 DNA reads as TGTGCCAGCAGTCTAGGCAGGGCAGTCTCCTACGAGCAGTACTTC. The encoded protein is CASSLGRAVSYEQYF.

The chain couples TRBV20-1 to TRBJ2-3; D unresolved. V was cut by 1 base and J by 2 bases, with 7 bases left in between. The CDR3 consists of 13 residues. Germline CDR1 DFQATT, CDR2 SNEGSKA (reference sequence). DNA for the CDR3: TGCAGTGCTAGAGGACCAGCCACAGATACGCAGTATTTT. Its protein is CSARGPATDTQYF.

The chain employs TRBV28 and TRBJ1-2; 7 bases map to TRBD1. Germline V gene lookup returns CDR1 MDHEN and CDR2 SYDVKM. This CDR3 is 13 amino acids long. The trim removed 7 bases at V and 5 bases at J, leaving 7 bases unmatched. CDR3 in amino acids: CASTRVGQYGYTF. CDR3 sequence (DNA): TGTGCCAGCACTCGGGTGGGACAGTATGGCTACACCTTC.

J is TRBJ2-3 and V is TRBV18; D might be TRBD1 (6 bases). Germline CDR1 and CDR2: KGHSH and LQKENI. The CDR3 is made up of 13 amino acids. The ends were cut back, 4 bases at V and 8 bases at J, with 13 bases in the middle. CDR3 loop: CASSRQGSGTQYF. The DNA for the CDR3 is TGTGCCAGCTCACGGCAGGGGTCGGGTACGCAGTATTTT.

This chain joins TRBV28 and TRBJ1-4; D remains unclear. The CDR3 is 16 residues long. Deletions cut 7 bases from V and 0 bases from J, with 15 bases between. In germline, CDR1 is MDHEN, CDR2 SYDVKM. CDR3 protein: CASTTPELPTNEKLFF. CDR3 sequence (DNA): TGTGCCAGCACCACACCGGAGCTTCCAACTAATGAAAAACTGTTTTTT.

This clonotype was picked up many times. V is TRBV5-1 and J is TRBJ2-1, with a weak D call TRBD1 (5 bases). Germline V gene sequence: CDR1 SGHRS, CDR2 YFSETQ. V was trimmed by 4 bases and J by 4 bases, leaving 15 bases between them. The CDR3 loop spans 15 amino acids. The chain's CDR3 is CASSHTGASYNEQFF. CDR3 DNA sequence: TGCGCCAGCAGCCACACAGGAGCTTCATACAATGAGCAGTTCTTC.

This chain links TRBV15 with TRBJ2-5, with D tentatively TRBD1 (6 bases). Germline V gene sequence: CDR1 LNHNV, CDR2 YYDKDF (reference sequence). The CDR3 is 16 residues long. Trimming took 3 bases from V and 2 from J, leaving 16 bases between them. CDR3 amino acids: CATSRDLPRGQETQYF. CDR3 coding DNA: TGTGCCACCAGCAGGGACCTGCCCAGGGGACAAGAGACCCAGTACTTC.

This clonotype was counted ten times or more. The V gene is TRBV4-1, the J gene TRBJ2-3; 9 positions agree with TRBD1. This CDR3 is built from 15 residues. The germline CDR1 and CDR2 sequences are MGHRA and YSYEKL. J gave up 6 bases and V 3 bases, and 7 bases lay outside the gene matches. CDR3 coding DNA: TGCGCCAGCAGCCAGGTTCGGGACAGGGCGGATACGCAGTATTTT. Translation: CASSQVRDRADTQYF.

This clonotype was recorded a few times. The chain joins TRBV7-3 to TRBJ1-6; D gene ambiguous. Germline CDR1 and CDR2: SGHTA and FQGTGA. This CDR3 is 14 amino acids long. The V and J ends lost 1 base and 7 bases respectively, with 8 bases between them. Here the CDR3 reads CASSLIGVNSPLHF. CDR3 DNA: TGTGCCAGCAGCTTAATCGGAGTGAATTCACCCCTCCACTTT. The whole variable domain, filled in from reference TRBV7-3 and TRBJ1-6, reads GAGVSQTPSNKVTEKGKYVELRCDPISGHTALYWYRQSLGQGPEFLIYFQGTGAADDSGLPNDRFFAVRPEGSVSTLKIQRTERGDSAVYLCASSLIGVNSPLHFGNGTRLTVT.

This clonotype was counted a few times. J is TRBJ1-2 and V is TRBV11-2; TRBD1 might be the D (6 bases). CDR3 length equals 13 residues. Germline V gene sequence: CDR1 SGHAT, CDR2 FQNNGV. V dropped 3 bases and J dropped 8 bases, with 13 bases sitting between them. In DNA, the CDR3 is TGTGCCAGCAGCTTCGGACAGTTCGACGGCTACACCTTC. Amino acids: CASSFGQFDGYTF.